This passage covers 21 T cell receptor beta chains from one sample sequenced in a study of OX40 agonist ivuxolimab in advanced cancers. Assay used: immunoSEQ multiplex PCR; TCRdb lists only in-frame clones, some missing. The data hold roughly 100,000 clones, with approximately 80% observed a single time. Source: CD4+ or CD8+ T cells sorted from blood, taken in a trial of the OX40 agonist ivuxolimab. These receptor sequences come from an adult with an advanced solid tumor such as melanoma, head and neck, liver or kidney cancer.

This clone appeared a few times. CDR3 sequence reads: CASSLAAGIGYF. The CDR3 DNA reads TGTGCCAGCAGCTTGGCGGCGGGAATTGGGTACTTC. The chain recombines TRBV5-8 with TRBJ2-4; possibly TRBD2 for D (6 bases). The CDR3 has 12 amino acids. Germline CDR1 and CDR2: SGHTS and YDEGEE. Trimming cost V 0 bases and J 15 bases, with 13 bases left between them. The variable domain in full, completed from reference TRBV5-8 and TRBJ2-4, reads EAGVTQSPTHLIKTRGQQATLRCSPISGHTSVYWYQQALGLGLQFLLWYDEGEERNRGNFPPRFSGRQFPNYSSELNVNALELEDSALYLCASSLAAGIGYFGAGTRLSVL.

The chain has TRBV5-5 and TRBJ1-1, with D possibly being TRBD1 (5 bases). Trimming removed 4 bases from V and 10 bases from J, with 20 bases in between. Germline V gene data show CDR1 as SGHKS and CDR2 as YYEKEE (reference sequence). The CDR3 extends over 14 amino acids. CDR3 sequence reads: CASSPSQGTFGAFF. For the CDR3, the DNA is TGTGCCAGCAGCCCTTCTCAGGGTACGTTCGGAGCTTTCTTT.

The J gene is TRBJ1-2, the V gene TRBV18; D is ambiguous. Germline V gene sequence: CDR1 KGHSH, CDR2 LQKENI. CDR3 length: 12 amino acids. Trimming stripped 2 bases from V and 6 bases from J, with 7 bases between. In nucleotides, the CDR3 is TGTGCCAGCTCACCAGGTGGTGATGGCTACACCTTC. Its translation: CASSPGGDGYTF.

This chain joins TRBV10-3 and TRBJ2-7; 10 positions match TRBD2. The CDR3 covers 20 residues. Germline CDR1 ENHRY, CDR2 SYGVKD. V lost 0 bases to trimming and J lost 2 bases; unmatched junction nucleotides: 16. The CDR3 reads CAISESLNRDSGTSAYEQYF. The DNA of the CDR3 is TGTGCCATCAGTGAGTCGCTAAACCGGGACAGTGGGACTAGCGCCTACGAGCAGTACTTC.

J is TRBJ1-1 and V is TRBV2; D gene unclear. This CDR3 spans 13 amino acids. CDR1 SNHLY and CDR2 FYNNEI come from the germline V gene. Trimming took 2 bases from V and 7 from J, leaving 11 bases between them. For the CDR3, the DNA is TGTGCCAGCAGTGAATATATAGCCGGTGAAGCTTTCTTT. This translates into CASSEYIAGEAFF.

A note on this clone: It is unclear where the CDR3 begins or ends on the DNA, so no DNA is shown, and the CDR3 is as TCRdb lists it. The V gene is TRBV1, the J gene TRBJ1-3. TRBV1 is labeled a pseudogene. The CDR3 has 18 amino acids, counting both end residues. CDR3 sequence: CTSSQGAWGGGSGNTIYF.

V usage is TRBV4-1 and J usage is TRBJ1-1; 11 bases map to TRBD1. CDR1 is MGHRA and CDR2 is YSYEKL in the germline V gene. With 3 bases clipped from V and 1 base from J, the junction kept 7 bases outside the gene matches. The CDR3 runs to 17 residues. CDR3 region: CASSHPDRGLTNTEAFF. CDR3 coding DNA: TGCGCCAGCAGCCACCCGGACAGGGGGCTTACGAACACTGAAGCTTTCTTT.

V is TRBV27 and J is TRBJ2-7; D not resolved. V lost 7 bases, J lost 5 bases, and 6 bases lay in between. The CDR3 is 10 residues long. Germline CDR1 MNHEY, CDR2 SMNVEV (reference sequence). CDR3 coding DNA: TGTGCCAGCATTAGGCACGAGCAGTACTTC. As protein: CASIRHEQYF.

The chain links TRBV6-6 to TRBJ2-7, with D perhaps TRBD1 (6 bases). Germline CDR1 is MNHNY and CDR2 is SVGAGI (reference sequence). With 2 bases removed from V and 6 bases from J, the gap between germline ends came to 8 bases. The CDR3 is made up of 12 amino acids. The CDR3 loop is CASSYGGGEQYF. For the CDR3, the DNA is TGTGCCAGCAGTTACGGGGGCGGCGAGCAGTACTTC.

The rearrangement links TRBV4-3 to TRBJ2-1; D unresolved. Germline V gene data show CDR1 as LGHNA and CDR2 as YSLEER. This CDR3 is 13 amino acids long. V dropped 0 bases and J dropped 9 bases, with 9 bases sitting between them. The CDR3 nucleotides are TGCGCCAGCAGCCAAGATGGTTGGGGTGAGCAGTTCTTC. This gives the protein CASSQDGWGEQFF.

The chain employs TRBV11-2 and TRBJ2-7, with 7 bases identical to TRBD2. V shed 4 bases, J shed 6 bases, and the junction held 18 bases outside the gene matches. The CDR3 totals 17 residues. Germline lookup yields CDR1 SGHAT and CDR2 FQNNGV. In nucleotides, the CDR3 is TGTGCCAGCAGCTCCCCGGGGGAAGCGGGAAGGTTGGTCGAGCAGTACTTC. Protein sequence: CASSSPGEAGRLVEQYF.

The genes are TRBV10-3 and TRBJ2-1, with D perhaps TRBD2 (6 bases). The CDR3 has 14 amino acids. Germline V gene data show CDR1 as ENHRY and CDR2 as SYGVKD. V was clipped by 4 bases and J by 7 bases, with 14 bases between them. The CDR3 loop reads CAISARPGVNEQFF. The CDR3 coding sequence is TGTGCCATCAGTGCACGGCCGGGAGTGAATGAGCAGTTCTTC.

V gene TRBV19 combines with J gene TRBJ2-7, with D perhaps TRBD1 (8 bases). CDR1 and CDR2 (germline): LNHDA, SQIVND (reference sequence). This CDR3 spans 14 amino acids. The V end was cut by 7 bases, the J end by 2 bases, with 15 bases between. CDR3 DNA: TGTGCCAGTAATACAGGGGGGGGAGCCTACGAGCAGTACTTC. This translates into CASNTGGGAYEQYF. The entire variable domain, with the rest obtained from reference TRBV19 and TRBJ2-7, is as follows: DGGITQSPKYLFRKEGQNVTLSCEQNLNHDAMYWYRQDPGQGLRLIYYSQIVNDFQKGDIAEGYSVSREKKESFPLTVTSAQKNPTAFYLCASNTGGGAYEQYFGPGTRLTVT.

The chain joins TRBV19 to TRBJ2-2, with TRBD2 matching 8 bases. Losses at the gene ends were 6 bases for V and 1 base for J; bases not matched to a gene: 16. CDR1 and CDR2 (germline): LNHDA, SQIVND (reference sequence). The CDR3 spans 19 residues. As DNA, the CDR3 is TGTGCCAGTAGGACCCCCCGAGTGAGCGGGAGTCGGAACACCGGGGAGCTGTTTTTT. This gives the protein CASRTPRVSGSRNTGELFF.

A note on this clone: In the same sample, other DNA sequences code for this CDR3. The rearrangement links TRBV9 to TRBJ1-2; TRBD1 matches 8 bases. Unmatched junction bases numbered 0, after V lost 2 bases and J lost 3 bases. CDR3 length: 13 amino acids. Per germline, CDR1 SGDLS and CDR2 YYNGEE. The CDR3 is CASSVTGDYGYTF. Written as DNA, the CDR3 is TGTGCCAGCAGCGTGACAGGGGACTATGGCTACACCTTC.

This clone is a singleton in its sample. CDR3 sequence (DNA): TGTGCCACCAGCAGAGGGGACGATGGCTACACCTTC. Its protein is CATSRGDDGYTF. The chain combines TRBV15 with TRBJ1-2; perhaps TRBD1 as D (5 bases). Trimming cost V 1 base and J 6 bases, with 6 bases left between them. The CDR3 totals 12 residues. Germline lookup yields CDR1 LNHNV and CDR2 YYDKDF (reference sequence).

This chain links TRBV30 with TRBJ1-1; D is unclear. The CDR3 totals 12 residues. Trimming left V 0 bases short and J 5 bases short, with 7 bases between. Germline-derived CDR1 and CDR2 are GTSNPN and SVGIG (reference sequence). CDR3 region: CAWSVVGTEAFF. CDR3 sequence (DNA): TGTGCCTGGAGTGTAGTCGGGACTGAAGCTTTCTTT.

This clone has more than one count but fewer than ten. The chain joins TRBV7-9 to TRBJ1-4, with 10 bases identical to TRBD1. This CDR3 has 17 amino acids. The germline CDR1 and CDR2 sequences are SEHNR and FQNEAQ (reference sequence). Losses at the gene ends were 3 bases for V and 2 bases for J; bases not matched to a gene: 6. CDR3 protein: CASSLWTGGRTNEKLFF. CDR3 in DNA: TGTGCCAGCAGCTTGTGGACAGGGGGAAGGACTAATGAAAAACTGTTTTTT.

CDR3 residues: CASSPYGVNTQYF. The CDR3 nucleotides are TGTGCCAGCAGCCCGTACGGGGTTAATACGCAGTATTTT. The rearrangement joins TRBV27 to TRBJ2-3, with D possibly matching TRBD2 (5 bases). V was pared by 6 bases and J by 7 bases, with 14 bases between. This CDR3 contains 13 residues. Germline CDR1 MNHEY, CDR2 SMNVEV (reference sequence).

The rearrangement links TRBV7-9 to TRBJ2-7; TRBD2 matches at 14 bases. Germline V CDR1 and CDR2: SEHNR, FQNEAQ (reference sequence). The CDR3 covers 18 residues. V gave up 4 bases and J gave up 0 bases; unmatched junction bases: 8. DNA for the CDR3: TGTGCCAGCAGCTACGGACTAGCGGGAGGCGGGAGCTCCTACGAGCAGTACTTC. Protein product: CASSYGLAGGGSSYEQYF. Variable domain in full (rest from reference TRBV7-9 and TRBJ2-7): DTGVSQNPRHKITKRGQNVTFRCDPISEHNRLYWYRQTLGQGPEFLTYFQNEAQLEKSRLLSDRFSAERPKGSFSTLEIQRTEQGDSAMYLCASSYGLAGGGSSYEQYFGPGTRLTVT.

This clone was picked up one time. V usage is TRBV7-8 and J usage is TRBJ1-1; possibly TRBD1 for D (6 bases). Germline lookup yields CDR1 SGHVS and CDR2 FQNEAQ. The CDR3 is 15 amino acids. Trimming stripped 5 bases from V and 0 bases from J, with 13 bases between. CDR3 residues: CASSLDSKLNTEAFF. DNA of the CDR3: TGTGCCAGCAGCCTGGACAGCAAATTGAACACTGAAGCTTTCTTT.